This T cell receptor beta chain is drawn from a study of Graves' ophthalmopathy and Graves' hyperthyroidism. Overall study: Peripheral blood collection took place at initial diagnosis, before any treatment.

In its sample, this clonotype was seen many times. Calling hyperthyroidism stable required that no ophthalmopathy show up within 18 months of follow-up. Among the exclusions were patients with other autoimmune diseases, uncontrolled infections, pregnancy or lactation. Clinical symptoms, serum thyroxine, TRAb, thyroid ultrasound and orbital computed tomography formed the basis of diagnosis. RNA transcripts served as template for amplifying TCR beta CDR3 sequences. HTBI-primed RT-PCR formed the first round, and a multiplex PCR formed the second. TCRdb processed the multiplex PCR reads anew with MiXCR; each CDR3 protein has one entry. The sample yields 620,000 or so distinct CDR3 sequences, 20% to 25% seen once. There are 13 residues in the CDR3. Germline CDR1 reads LGHDT; CDR2 reads YNNKEL (reference sequence). V was shortened by 0 bases and J by 5 bases, with 7 bases between the two germline ends.

The source material was peripheral blood. The TCR comes from a woman between 18 and 30 years old with stable Graves' hyperthyroidism. Some clones in this sample may be carry-over from other donors' samples. This rearrangement joins TRBV3-1 to TRBJ2-5; D not resolved. CDR3 region: CASSQDRLETQYF. The CDR3 DNA is TGTGCCAGCAGCCAAGATCGGCTGGAGACCCAGTACTTC.